The 8 T cell receptor beta chains below were found in one sample sequenced in a study of T cell changes during pregnancy in multiple sclerosis. The repertoire was sequenced with immunoSEQ multiplex PCR; TCRdb's copy has only in-frame clones and lacks some. The sample lists tens of thousands of clones; 88% were seen once. The material was peripheral blood, obtained in the first trimester of pregnancy. These receptors came from a female donor with multiple sclerosis, enrolled in a pregnancy study.

The DNA for the CDR3 is TGTGCCAGCAGTCGGGCGGGTAAGTACACTGAAGCTTTCTTT. Its translation: CASSRAGKYTEAFF. The gene calls are TRBV6-6 and TRBJ1-1; D remains ambiguous. The CDR3 loop spans 14 amino acids. V lost 5 bases and J 3 bases, leaving 13 bases between the germline ends. Germline CDR1 and CDR2: MNHNY and SVGAGI (reference sequence).

The V gene is TRBV19, the J gene TRBJ1-1; no clear D gene. The germline CDR1 and CDR2 sequences are LNHDA and SQIVND (reference sequence). Trimming took off 10 bases at V and 6 bases at J, with 12 bases between the two ends. This CDR3 spans 11 amino acids. The CDR3 DNA reads as TGTGCCATCCTGAACGGAGCTGAAGCTTTCTTT. Amino acids: CAILNGAEAFF.

In DNA, the CDR3 is TGTGCCAGCAGCTTAGTTGCCGGGACAGGGGTCAATGAGCAGTTCTTC. Translation gives CASSLVAGTGVNEQFF. The chain employs TRBV7-6 and TRBJ2-1, with 10 bases aligning to TRBD1. V trimming: 1 base; J trimming: 6 bases; junction bases outside the gene matches: 6. The CDR3 consists of 16 residues. Germline loops: CDR1 SGHVS, CDR2 FNYEAQ.

The chain employs TRBV7-3 and TRBJ1-1, with 10 bases lining up with TRBD1. The CDR3 covers 14 residues. V was clipped by 4 bases and J by 6 bases; unmatched bases: 5. The germline V gene encodes CDR1 SGHTA and CDR2 FQGTGA. In nucleotides, the CDR3 is TGTGCCAGCAGCTCAAGACAGGGGGCGGCTGAAGCTTTCTTT. Translating it yields CASSSRQGAAEAFF. The full variable domain, rest sourced from reference TRBV7-3 and TRBJ1-1, is GAGVSQTPSNKVTEKGKYVELRCDPISGHTALYWYRQSLGQGPEFLIYFQGTGAADDSGLPNDRFFAVRPEGSVSTLKIQRTERGDSAVYLCASSSRQGAAEAFFGQGTRLTVV.

The chain combines TRBV4-1 with TRBJ2-3; D gene ambiguous. Germline-derived CDR1 and CDR2 are MGHRA and YSYEKL. CDR3 length: 15 residues. V was shortened by 4 bases and J by 2 bases, with 13 bases between the two germline ends. The CDR3 is CASSPPKDNTDTQYF. The CDR3 bases are TGCGCCAGCAGCCCGCCTAAAGACAACACAGATACGCAGTATTTT.

The rearrangement uses TRBV5-4 and TRBJ2-5; TRBD1 matches at 11 bases. Germline CDR1 SGHNT, CDR2 YYREEE (reference sequence). The CDR3 is 15 residues long. V shed 4 bases, J shed 5 bases, and the junction held 7 bases outside the gene matches. The CDR3 region is CASSTGQGEWETQYF. The CDR3 coding sequence is TGTGCCAGCAGCACGGGACAGGGGGAATGGGAGACCCAGTACTTC.

This clone was counted a single time. V and J are TRBV27 and TRBJ2-7; maybe TRBD2 (6 bases). Germline loops: CDR1 MNHEY, CDR2 SMNVEV (reference sequence). V lost 5 bases and J lost 5, with 22 bases in between. The CDR3 loop spans 16 amino acids. The CDR3 reads CASSQTVIPPGDEQYF. The CDR3 coding sequence is TGTGCCAGCAGTCAAACGGTAATTCCCCCGGGGGACGAGCAGTACTTC.

The chain combines TRBV6-5 with TRBJ1-1, with 7 positions matching TRBD1. The CDR3 has 15 residues. The ends lost 6 bases at V and 1 base at J; junction bases unmatched: 8. Germline loops: CDR1 MNHEY, CDR2 SVGAGI. The CDR3 nucleotides read TGTGCCAGCAGCGGTACCGGGACAGAGAACACTGAAGCTTTCTTT. It is translated as CASSGTGTENTEAFF.